One and the same sample provided the 5 T cell receptor beta chains below, sequenced in a study of persistence of HIV-infected CD4 T cells. The immunoSEQ assay was version 4, run in survey mode. The assay was immunoSEQ multiplex PCR, and TCRdb's table has in-frame clones only and misses some. The sample lists about 36,000 clones, 85% occurring once. Their specific antigens are unknown. Cells were stimulated with overlapping HIV-1 Gag 15-mer peptides. Sorted nonresponding memory CD4+ T cells were CD40L-negative, CD69-negative, CD45RO-high. Specimen: cultured CD4+ T cells from PBMCs, collected from a patient who received antiretroviral therapy. All receptors derive from an adult with HIV. The donor label of this sample is uncertain.

The chain joins TRBV27 to TRBJ2-1; the match to TRBD2 covers 10 bases. Unmatched junction bases numbered 3, after V lost 4 bases and J lost 3 bases. Germline CDR1 and CDR2: MNHEY and SMNVEV (reference sequence). This CDR3 is 15 amino acids long. CDR3 amino acids: CASSSGLADYNEQFF. In DNA, the CDR3 is TGTGCCAGCAGTTCCGGACTAGCGGACTACAATGAGCAGTTCTTC.

The rearrangement joins TRBV3-1 (or the pseudogene TRBV3-2) to TRBJ1-1; possible D gene TRBD1, 5 bases. With 4 bases removed from V and 1 base from J, the gap between germline ends came to 13 bases. This CDR3 comprises 15 residues. CDR1 is LGHDT and CDR2 is YNNKEL in the germline V gene (reference sequence). The CDR3 spells CASSPLGEGNTEAFF. CDR3 DNA sequence: TGTGCCAGCAGCCCATTAGGGGAGGGGAACACTGAAGCTTTCTTT.

This clone has only one observation. The rearrangement joins TRBV2 to TRBJ2-3, with unresolved D. This CDR3 has 14 residues. In germline, CDR1 is SNHLY, CDR2 FYNNEI. V dropped 7 bases and J dropped 2 bases, with 13 bases sitting between them. The CDR3 region is CASKRQRNTDTQYF. The CDR3 DNA sequence: TGTGCCAGCAAAAGGCAGCGCAACACAGATACGCAGTATTTT.

The V call is TRBV6-5, the J call TRBJ2-2, with 8 bases fitting TRBD2. Germline V gene lookup returns CDR1 MNHEY and CDR2 SVGAGI. The CDR3 has 14 amino acids. V gave up 10 bases and J gave up 4 bases; unmatched junction bases: 8. CDR3 region: CATRGTRVTGELFF. DNA of the CDR3: TGTGCCACCCGCGGGACTAGGGTCACCGGGGAGCTGTTTTTT.

To note about this clone: The germline gene is not matched at one end of the junction; a read error may be the cause. This rearrangement joins TRBV20-1 to TRBJ2-1, with TRBD2 matching over 9 bases. The CDR3 sequence is 11 residues long. Looked up from germline, CDR1 is DFQATT and CDR2 is SNEGSKA (reference sequence). The CDR3 loop is CSAQPRGTSLF. DNA for the CDR3: TGCAGTGCCCAACCCCGAGGGACTAGCCTCTTC.